This T cell receptor (beta chain) was captured by sequencing in a study of cytomegalovirus exposure and HLA in healthy donors. Findings of the study overall: Reports state that TCR beta sequences accurately predicted most subjects' HLA-A and HLA-B alleles.

Germline CDR1 SQVTM, CDR2 ANQGSEA. Trimming stripped 4 bases from V and 6 bases from J, with 13 bases between. This CDR3 contains 13 residues. Concerning this clone: Its antigen is unknown.

Primers for the PCR totalled 60 Vbeta and 13 Jbeta. Assay used: immunoSEQ multiplex PCR; TCRdb lists only in-frame clones, some missing. The table includes over 150,000 clones, roughly 70% detected once. The sequence was obtained from a woman aged 25-40 years in good health and CMV-seronegative. The sequencing sample was made of PBMCs. The V gene is TRBV29-1, the J gene TRBJ1-5; D gene ambiguous. The CDR3 coding sequence is TGCAGCGTTGCCGCTCACCCGCGTCAGCCCCAGCATTTT. Amino acid sequence: CSVAAHPRQPQHF.